In its sample, the clone carrying this T cell receptor beta chain was seen a few times. The sample originates from a study of regulatory T cells in long-lasting Graves disease. V gave up 6 bases and J gave up 0 bases, with 8 bases separating them. This CDR3 is 13 amino acids long. Germline V gene sequence: CDR1 KGHSH, CDR2 LQKENI. Time point denoted: persistent/refractory GD, antithyroid drugs over 5 years with positive TRAb. With RNA extracted from PBMCs as input, the TCR library was made. HTBI primers from iRepertoire and Arm-PCR of CDR3 regions yielded the TCR beta libraries. TCRdb re-called the multiplex PCR reads through MiXCR, storing one row per CDR3 protein. The table lists 450,000 or so distinct CDR3 sequences, about 20% of them singletons.

The chain uses TRBV18 and TRBJ2-5; no firm D call. The TCR comes from a female donor with Graves disease. Source: peripheral blood mononuclear cells (PBMCs), taken when the disease was refractory, from a patient treated with antithyroid drugs. The CDR3 spells CASSGNYQETQYF. CDR3 bases: TGTGCCAGCTCGGGGAACTACCAAGAGACCCAGTACTTC.